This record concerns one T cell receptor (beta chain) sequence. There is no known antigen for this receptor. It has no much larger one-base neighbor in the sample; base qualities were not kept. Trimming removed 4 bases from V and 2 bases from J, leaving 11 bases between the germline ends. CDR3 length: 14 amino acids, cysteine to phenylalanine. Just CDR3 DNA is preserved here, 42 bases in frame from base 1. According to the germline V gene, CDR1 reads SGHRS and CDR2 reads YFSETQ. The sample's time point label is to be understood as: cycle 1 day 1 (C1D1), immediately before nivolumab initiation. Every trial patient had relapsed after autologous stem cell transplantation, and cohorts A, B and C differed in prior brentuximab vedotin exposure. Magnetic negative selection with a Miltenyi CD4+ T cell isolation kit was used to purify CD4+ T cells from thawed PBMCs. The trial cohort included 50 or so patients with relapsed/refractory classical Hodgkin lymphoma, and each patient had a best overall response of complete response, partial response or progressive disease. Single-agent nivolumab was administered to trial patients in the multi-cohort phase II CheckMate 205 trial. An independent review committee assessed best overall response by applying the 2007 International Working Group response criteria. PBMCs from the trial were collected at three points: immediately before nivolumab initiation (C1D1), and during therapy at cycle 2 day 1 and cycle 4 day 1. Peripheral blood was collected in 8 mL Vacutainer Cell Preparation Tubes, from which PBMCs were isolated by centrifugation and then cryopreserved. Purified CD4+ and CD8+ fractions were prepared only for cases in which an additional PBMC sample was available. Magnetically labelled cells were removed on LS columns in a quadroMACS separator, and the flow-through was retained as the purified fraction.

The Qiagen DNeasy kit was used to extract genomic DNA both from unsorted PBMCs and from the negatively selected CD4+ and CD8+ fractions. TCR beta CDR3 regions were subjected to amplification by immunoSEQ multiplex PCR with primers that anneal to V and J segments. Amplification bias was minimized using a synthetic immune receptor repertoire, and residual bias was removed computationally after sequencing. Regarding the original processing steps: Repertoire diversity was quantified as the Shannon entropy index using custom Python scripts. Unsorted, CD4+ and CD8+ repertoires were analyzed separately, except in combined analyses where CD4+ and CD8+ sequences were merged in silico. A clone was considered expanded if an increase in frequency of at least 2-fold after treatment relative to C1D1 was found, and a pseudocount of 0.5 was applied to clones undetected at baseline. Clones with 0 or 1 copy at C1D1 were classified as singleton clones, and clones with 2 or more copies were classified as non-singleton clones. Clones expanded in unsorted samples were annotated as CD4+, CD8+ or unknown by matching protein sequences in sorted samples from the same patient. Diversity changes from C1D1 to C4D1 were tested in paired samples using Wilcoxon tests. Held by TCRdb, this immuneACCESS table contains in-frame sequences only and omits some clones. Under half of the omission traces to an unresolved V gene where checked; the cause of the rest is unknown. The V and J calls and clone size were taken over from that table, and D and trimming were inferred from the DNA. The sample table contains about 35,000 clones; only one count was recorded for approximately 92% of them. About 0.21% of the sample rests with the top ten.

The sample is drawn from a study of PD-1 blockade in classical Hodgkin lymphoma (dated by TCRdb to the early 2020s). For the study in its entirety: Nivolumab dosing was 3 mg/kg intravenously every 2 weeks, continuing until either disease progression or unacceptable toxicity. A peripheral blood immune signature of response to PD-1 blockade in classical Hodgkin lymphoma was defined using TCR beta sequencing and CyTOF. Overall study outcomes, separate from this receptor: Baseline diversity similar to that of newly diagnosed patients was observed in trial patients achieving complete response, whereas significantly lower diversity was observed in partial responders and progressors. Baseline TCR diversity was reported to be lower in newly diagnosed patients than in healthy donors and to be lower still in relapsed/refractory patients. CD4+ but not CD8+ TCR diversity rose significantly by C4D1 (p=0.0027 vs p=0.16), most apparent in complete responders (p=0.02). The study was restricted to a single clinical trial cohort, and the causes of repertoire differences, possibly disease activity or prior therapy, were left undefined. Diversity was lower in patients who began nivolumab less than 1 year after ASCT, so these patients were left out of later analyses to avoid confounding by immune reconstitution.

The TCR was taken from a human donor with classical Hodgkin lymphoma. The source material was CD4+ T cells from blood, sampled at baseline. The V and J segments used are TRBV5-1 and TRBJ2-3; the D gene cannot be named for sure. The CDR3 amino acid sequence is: CASSLPEITDTQYF. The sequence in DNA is TGCGCCAGCAGCCTGCCGGAGATCACAGATACGCAGTATTTT.